This T cell receptor beta chain originates from a study of neoadjuvant anti-PD-1 for oral cavity cancer. Study-level information: Non-progressing patients received a fourth nivolumab dose near day 43, then surgery on days 50-56. Regarding the study as a whole: Higher pretreatment blood Treg/Th17 ratios correlated with higher pretreatment blood and lower post-treatment tumor TCRbeta clonality. Each response group had just a few patients in TCR analyses.

To note about this clone: The antigen is unknown.

The method was immunoSEQ multiplex PCR; TCRdb's version includes in-frame clones alone and lacks a portion of them. Of about 14,000 clones in the sample, 60% to 70% were seen once. The germline V gene encodes CDR1 SGHDN and CDR2 FVKESK. CDR3 length: 13 amino acids. V lost 3 bases and J 8 bases, leaving 13 bases between the germline ends. The receptor comes from a person between 40 and 79 years old with oral cavity squamous cell carcinoma. V is TRBV14 and J is TRBJ1-2, with D unresolved. The starting material was PBMCs, obtained before nivolumab (anti-PD-1) treatment. The CDR3 DNA is TGTGCCAGCAGCCATGACGCTGTGAACGGCTACACCTTC. Its translation: CASSHDAVNGYTF.